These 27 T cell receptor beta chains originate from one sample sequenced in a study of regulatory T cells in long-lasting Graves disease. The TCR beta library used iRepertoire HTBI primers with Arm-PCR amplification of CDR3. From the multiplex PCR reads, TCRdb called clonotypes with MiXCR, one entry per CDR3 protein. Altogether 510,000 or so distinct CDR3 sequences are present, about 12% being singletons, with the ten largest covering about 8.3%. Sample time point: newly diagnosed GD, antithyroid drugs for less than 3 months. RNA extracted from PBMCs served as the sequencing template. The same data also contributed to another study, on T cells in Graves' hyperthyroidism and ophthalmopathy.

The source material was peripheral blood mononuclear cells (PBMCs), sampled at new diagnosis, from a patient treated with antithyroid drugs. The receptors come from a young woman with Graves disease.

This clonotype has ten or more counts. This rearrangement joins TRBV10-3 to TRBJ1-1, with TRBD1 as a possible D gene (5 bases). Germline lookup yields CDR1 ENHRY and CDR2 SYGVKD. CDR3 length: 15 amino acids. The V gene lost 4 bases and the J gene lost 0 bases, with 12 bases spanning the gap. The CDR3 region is CAISGKMGVNTEAFF. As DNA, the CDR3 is TGTGCCATCAGTGGAAAGATGGGGGTGAACACTGAAGCTTTCTTT.

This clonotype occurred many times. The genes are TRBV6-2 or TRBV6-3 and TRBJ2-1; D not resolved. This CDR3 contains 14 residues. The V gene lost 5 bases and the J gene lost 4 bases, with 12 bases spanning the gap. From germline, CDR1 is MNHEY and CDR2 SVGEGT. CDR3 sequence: CASSDPPWYNEQFF. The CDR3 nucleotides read TGTGCCAGCAGTGACCCCCCCTGGTACAATGAGCAGTTCTTC.

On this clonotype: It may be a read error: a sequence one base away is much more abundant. CDR3 sequence (DNA): TGCGCCAGCAGCTTAGGCCACCAGGGTAACGAGCAGTACTTC. It is translated as CASSLGHQGNEQYF. V usage is TRBV5-1 and J usage is TRBJ2-7; D is possibly TRBD1 (5 bases). The CDR3 has 14 residues. Germline V gene sequence: CDR1 SGHRS, CDR2 YFSETQ. V dropped 2 bases and J dropped 5 bases, with 14 bases sitting between them.

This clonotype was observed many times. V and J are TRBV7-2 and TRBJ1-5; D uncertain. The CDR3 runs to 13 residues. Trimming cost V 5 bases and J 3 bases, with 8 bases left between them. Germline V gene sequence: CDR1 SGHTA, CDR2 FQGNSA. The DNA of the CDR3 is TGTGCCAGCAGCCGTTGGAACAATCAGCCCCAGCATTTT. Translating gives CASSRWNNQPQHF.

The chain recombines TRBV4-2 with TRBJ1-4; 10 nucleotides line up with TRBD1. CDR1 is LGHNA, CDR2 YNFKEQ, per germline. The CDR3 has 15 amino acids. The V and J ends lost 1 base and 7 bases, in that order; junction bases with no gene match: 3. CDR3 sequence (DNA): TGTGCCAGCAGCCAAGCGGGGACAGGGGTTGAAAAACTGTTTTTT. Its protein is CASSQAGTGVEKLFF.

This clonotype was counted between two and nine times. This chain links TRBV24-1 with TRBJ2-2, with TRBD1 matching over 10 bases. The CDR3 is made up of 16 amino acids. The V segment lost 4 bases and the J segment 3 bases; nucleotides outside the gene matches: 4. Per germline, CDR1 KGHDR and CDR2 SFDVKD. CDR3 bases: TGTGCCACCAGTGAAGCGACAGGGGGCTACACCGGGGAGCTGTTTTTT. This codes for CATSEATGGYTGELFF.

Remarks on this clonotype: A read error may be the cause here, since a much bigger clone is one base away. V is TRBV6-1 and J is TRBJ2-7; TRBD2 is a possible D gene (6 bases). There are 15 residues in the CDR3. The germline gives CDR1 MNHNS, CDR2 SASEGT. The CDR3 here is CVSSQFQRATYEQYF. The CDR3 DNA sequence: TGTGTCAGCAGCCAGTTTCAGCGGGCCACCTACGAGCAGTACTTC.

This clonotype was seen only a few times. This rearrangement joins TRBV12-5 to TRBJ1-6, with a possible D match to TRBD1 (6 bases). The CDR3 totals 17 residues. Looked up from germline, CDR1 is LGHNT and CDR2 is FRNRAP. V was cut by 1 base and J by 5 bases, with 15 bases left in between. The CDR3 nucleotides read TGTGCTAGTGGTTTGGGGATTGGACAGCTGCATAATTCACCCCTCCACTTT. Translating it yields CASGLGIGQLHNSPLHF.

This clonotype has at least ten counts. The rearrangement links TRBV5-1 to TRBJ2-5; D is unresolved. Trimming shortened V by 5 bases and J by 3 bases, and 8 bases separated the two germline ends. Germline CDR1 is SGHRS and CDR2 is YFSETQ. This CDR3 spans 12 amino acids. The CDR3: CASREPKETQYF. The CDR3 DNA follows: TGCGCCAGCAGGGAGCCAAAAGAGACCCAGTACTTC.

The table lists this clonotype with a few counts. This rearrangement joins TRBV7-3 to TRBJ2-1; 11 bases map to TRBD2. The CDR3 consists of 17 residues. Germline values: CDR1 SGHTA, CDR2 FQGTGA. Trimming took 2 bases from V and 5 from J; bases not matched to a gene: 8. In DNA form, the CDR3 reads TGTGCCAGCAGCTTAGTGGCGGGACTAGCGGCTAACAATGAGCAGTTCTTC. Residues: CASSLVAGLAANNEQFF.

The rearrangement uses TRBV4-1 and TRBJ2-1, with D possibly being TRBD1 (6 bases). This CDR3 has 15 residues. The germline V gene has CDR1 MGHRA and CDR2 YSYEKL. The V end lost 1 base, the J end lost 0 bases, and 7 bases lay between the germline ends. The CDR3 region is CASSQGTDSYNEQFF. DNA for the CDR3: TGCGCCAGCAGCCAAGGGACAGACTCCTACAATGAGCAGTTCTTC.

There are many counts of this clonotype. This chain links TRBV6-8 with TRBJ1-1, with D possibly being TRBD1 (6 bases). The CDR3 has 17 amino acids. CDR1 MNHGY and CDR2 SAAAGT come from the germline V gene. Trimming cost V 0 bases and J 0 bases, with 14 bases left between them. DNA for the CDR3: TGTGCCAGCAGTTACTCGTGGGCAGGGGATCTGAACACTGAAGCTTTCTTT. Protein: CASSYSWAGDLNTEAFF.

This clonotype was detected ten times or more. CDR3 amino acids: CAISDGQGAAETQYF. The CDR3 DNA follows: TGTGCCATCAGTGACGGACAGGGCGCAGCGGAGACCCAGTACTTC. The genes are TRBV10-3 and TRBJ2-5; 8 nucleotides match TRBD1. The CDR3 runs to 15 residues. Germline V gene sequence: CDR1 ENHRY, CDR2 SYGVKD. The ends lost 3 bases at V and 5 bases at J; junction bases unmatched: 8.

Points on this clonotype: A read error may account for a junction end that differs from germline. The CDR3 reads CSARDGAAPWEQSF. In DNA, the CDR3 is TGCAGTGCTAGAGATGGTGCAGCCCCTTGGGAGCAGTCCTTC. V gene TRBV20-1 combines with J gene TRBJ2-7; maybe TRBD2 (5 bases). The length of the CDR3 is 14 residues. CDR1 and CDR2 from the germline V gene are DFQATT and SNEGSKA (reference sequence).

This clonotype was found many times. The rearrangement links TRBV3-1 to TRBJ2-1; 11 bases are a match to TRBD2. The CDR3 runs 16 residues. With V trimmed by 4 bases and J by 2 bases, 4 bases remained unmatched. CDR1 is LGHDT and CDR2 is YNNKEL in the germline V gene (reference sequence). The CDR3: CASSRRLAGTYNEQFF. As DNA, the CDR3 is TGTGCCAGCAGCCGAAGACTAGCGGGAACCTACAATGAGCAGTTCTTC.

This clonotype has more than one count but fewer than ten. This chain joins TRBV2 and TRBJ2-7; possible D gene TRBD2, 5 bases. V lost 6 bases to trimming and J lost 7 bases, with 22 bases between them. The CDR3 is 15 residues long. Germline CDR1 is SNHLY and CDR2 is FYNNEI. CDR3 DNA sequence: TGTGCCAGCAGAGGAGAACCGGGGAGTTTAGGAGAGCAGTACTTC. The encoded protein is CASRGEPGSLGEQYF.

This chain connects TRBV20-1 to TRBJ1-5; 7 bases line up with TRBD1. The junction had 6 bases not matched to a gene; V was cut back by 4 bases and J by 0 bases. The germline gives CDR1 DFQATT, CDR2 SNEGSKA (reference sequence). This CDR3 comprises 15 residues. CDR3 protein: CSATPGGYSNQPQHF. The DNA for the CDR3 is TGCAGTGCTACCCCAGGGGGATATAGCAATCAGCCCCAGCATTTT.

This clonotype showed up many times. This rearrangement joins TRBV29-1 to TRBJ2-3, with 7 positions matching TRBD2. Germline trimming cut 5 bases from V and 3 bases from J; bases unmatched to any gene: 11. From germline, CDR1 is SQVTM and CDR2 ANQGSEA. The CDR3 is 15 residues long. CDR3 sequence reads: CSVRLLRERTDTQYF. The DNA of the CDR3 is TGCAGCGTTCGTCTTTTGCGGGAGAGAACAGATACGCAGTATTTT.

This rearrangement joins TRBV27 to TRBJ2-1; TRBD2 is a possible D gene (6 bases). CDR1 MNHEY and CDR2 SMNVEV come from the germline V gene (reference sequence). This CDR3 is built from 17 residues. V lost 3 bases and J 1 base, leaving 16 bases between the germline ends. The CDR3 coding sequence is TGTGCCAGCAGTTTGAACCTAGTGGGAGGTTCCTACAATGAGCAGTTCTTC. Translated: CASSLNLVGGSYNEQFF.

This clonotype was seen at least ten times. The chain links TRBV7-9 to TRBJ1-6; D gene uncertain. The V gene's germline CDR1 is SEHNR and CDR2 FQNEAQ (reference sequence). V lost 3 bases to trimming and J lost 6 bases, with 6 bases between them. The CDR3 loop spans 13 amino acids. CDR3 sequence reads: CASSFGGNSPLHF. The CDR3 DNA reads TGTGCCAGCAGCTTCGGTGGTAATTCACCCCTCCACTTT.

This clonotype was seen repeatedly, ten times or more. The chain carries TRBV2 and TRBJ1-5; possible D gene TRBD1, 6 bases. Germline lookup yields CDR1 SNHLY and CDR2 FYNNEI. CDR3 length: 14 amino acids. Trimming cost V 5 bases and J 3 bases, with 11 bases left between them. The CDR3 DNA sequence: TGTGCCAGCAGTCCCCAGGGGCACAATCAGCCCCAGCATTTT. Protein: CASSPQGHNQPQHF.

The CDR3, as DNA: TGTGCCAGCAGGCATCCCGCCTCGACAGGAGCCTATGGCTACACCTTC. Amino acid sequence: CASRHPASTGAYGYTF. The chain carries TRBV28 and TRBJ1-2; maybe TRBD1 (6 bases). Germline assignment: CDR1 MDHEN and CDR2 SYDVKM. V was shortened by 6 bases and J by 4 bases, with 21 bases between the two germline ends. The CDR3 is made up of 16 amino acids.

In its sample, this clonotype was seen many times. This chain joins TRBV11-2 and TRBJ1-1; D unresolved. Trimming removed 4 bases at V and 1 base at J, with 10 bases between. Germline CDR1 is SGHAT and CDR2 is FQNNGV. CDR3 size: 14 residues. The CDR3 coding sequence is TGTGCCAGCAGCTCTCCCCGGAAGAACACTGAAGCTTTCTTT. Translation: CASSSPRKNTEAFF.

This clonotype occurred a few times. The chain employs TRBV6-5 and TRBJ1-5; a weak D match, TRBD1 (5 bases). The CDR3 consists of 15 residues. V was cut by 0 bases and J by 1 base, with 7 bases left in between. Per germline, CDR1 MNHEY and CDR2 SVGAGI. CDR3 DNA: TGTGCCAGCAGTTACTCAGGGGACAGCAATCAGCCCCAGCATTTT. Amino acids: CASSYSGDSNQPQHF.

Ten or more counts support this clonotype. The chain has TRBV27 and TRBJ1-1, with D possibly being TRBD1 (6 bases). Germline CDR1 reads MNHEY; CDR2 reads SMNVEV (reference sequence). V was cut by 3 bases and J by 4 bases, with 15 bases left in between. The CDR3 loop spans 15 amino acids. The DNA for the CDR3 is TGTGCCAGCAGTTTCGGGGGGGGGCGCGTCACTGAAGCTTTCTTT. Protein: CASSFGGGRVTEAFF.

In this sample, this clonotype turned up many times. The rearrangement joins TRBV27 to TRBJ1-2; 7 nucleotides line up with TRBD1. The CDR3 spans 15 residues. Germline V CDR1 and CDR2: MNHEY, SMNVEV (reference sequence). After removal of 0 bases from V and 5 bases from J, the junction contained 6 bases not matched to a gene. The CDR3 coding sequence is TGTGCCAGCAGTTTATCGAAAGGGGGCACTTATGGCTACACCTTC. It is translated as CASSLSKGGTYGYTF.

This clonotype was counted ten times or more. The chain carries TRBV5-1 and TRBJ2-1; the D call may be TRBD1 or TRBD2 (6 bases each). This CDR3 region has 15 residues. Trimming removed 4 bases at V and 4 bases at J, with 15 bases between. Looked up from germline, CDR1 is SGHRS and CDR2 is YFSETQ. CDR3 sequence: CASSPQGTEYNEQFF. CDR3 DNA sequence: TGCGCCAGCAGCCCTCAGGGGACTGAATACAATGAGCAGTTCTTC.